This T cell receptor beta chain was sequenced during a study of T-cell reconstitution after alpha-beta-depleted transplantation in children. The TCRbeta library incorporated unique molecular identifiers. Using its own MiXCR run on the PCR reads, TCRdb lists one record per CDR3 protein. The sample includes fewer than 750,000 distinct CDR3 sequences, 25% to 30% of them seen just once. Per the germline V gene, CDR1 is LNHDA and CDR2 is SQIVND (reference sequence). Germline trimming cut 4 bases from V and 2 bases from J; bases unmatched to any gene: 2. The CDR3 extends over 14 amino acids. Points on this clonotype: Its antigen is unidentified.

General study findings and limits: Surviving recipient cells, namely T cells and thymic progenitors, were the source of high day-60 TCRbeta diversity in some patients. Expanded graft clones, several hundred of them, were reportedly the source of alpha-beta T cells about two months after transplant. A year had passed since transplant, and T-cell counts and diversity by then came mostly from newly produced T cells.

The genes are TRBV19 and TRBJ2-1; 7 positions agree with TRBD1. This material consisted of PBMCs, taken before TCRalphabeta/CD19-depleted stem cell transplant. The receptor was isolated from a boy under two years old with Wiskott-Aldrich syndrome, due to receive a stem cell transplant. The CDR3, as DNA: TGTGCCAGTAGTAAGGGACAGACCTACAATGAGCAGTTCTTC. Translating gives CASSKGQTYNEQFF.